The source of this T cell receptor (beta chain) is a study of PD-1 blockade in mismatch repair-deficient tumors. On this clone itself: Its antigen is undetermined.

Time point defined: roughly ten-day in vitro stimulation with candidate neoantigen peptide 6. CDR1 LNHNV and CDR2 YYDKDF come from the germline V gene (reference sequence). V lost 0 bases to trimming and J lost 6 bases, with 15 bases between them. CDR3 length: 15 amino acids. Sequenced by immunoSEQ multiplex PCR; TCRdb stores in-frame clones only, minus some. The sample records roughly 15,000 clones, 70% to 90% being singletons. J is TRBJ2-7 and V is TRBV15, with no clear D. The sequence derives from an adult with mismatch repair-deficient cancer. Sequencing was performed on cells cultured in vitro, taken from a patient treated with pembrolizumab. The DNA for the CDR3 is TGTGCCACCAGCAGAGAGGTTGGAAAAGCCTCCGAGCAGTACTTC. Its protein is CATSREVGKASEQYF.